The source of this T cell receptor (beta chain) is a study of graft-versus-host responses after intestinal transplantation. On the study more broadly: Multivisceral, liver-intestinal, or isolated intestinal transplants were received by the recipients.

TCRdb keeps only in-frame clones here, not all; method: immunoSEQ multiplex PCR. The table lists fewer than 90,000 clones, 85% to 95% of them singletons, with over 0.15% in the top ten. With respect to this clone: Its antigen is unidentified.

Study outcomes and limitations: Recipient marrow harbored GvH clones, some of which surfaced first in ileum or blood. The highest levels of circulating GvH clones went along with early declines in HvG clones after transplant.

The clonotype comes from a human donor who was the organ donor for an intestinal transplant. Source: unstimulated CD4+ T cells sorted from spleen or lymph node cells, taken before transplant.

The CDR3 coding sequence is TGTGCCAGTAGTAATCAGGCCAGAAGTCACTATGGCTACACCTTC. This codes for CASSNQARSHYGYTF. V and J are TRBV19 and TRBJ1-2; D not certain. CDR1 and CDR2 from the germline V gene are LNHDA and SQIVND (reference sequence). Trimming pared 4 bases from V and 3 bases from J, leaving 15 bases between. This CDR3 comprises 15 residues.